The source of this T cell receptor beta chain is a study of blood T cells in healthy people across ages (dated by TCRdb to the mid-2010s). In the study overall: In model experiments, template switching captured roughly one uniquely barcoded TCR beta cDNA molecule for every two T cells. Age-related changes in TCR beta repertoire diversity were measured in the study by deep sequencing normalized with unique cDNA molecular identifiers. Donors were grouped into four age groups: young (average 16 years), middle-aged (about 38), aged (about 60) and long-lived (just over 80). To avoid experimental bias, donors of different ages were randomly spread across the sequencing lanes. The study analyzed two additional independent replicas of 1 million unique cDNA reads from the same blood draw for two donors, one aged 18 to 30 and one aged 80 or older. Beyond this particular receptor, the publication reports: A strong correlation was found between observed TCR beta diversity and the percentage of naive T cells measured by flow cytometry. As age increased, observed TCR beta diversity per million T cells dropped in a roughly linear way, and a significant reduction was already evident by age 40. Compared with the aged group, more naive CD4+ T cells, fewer expanded clones and increased TCR diversity were shown by the long-lived group, suggesting age selection. Because profiling used bulk unsorted PBMCs, naive and antigen-experienced compartments could not be compared conclusively. Estimates of total diversity based on one million sequenced T cells were considered lower bounds and underestimates. Donor CMV infection status was unknown, potentially confounding age-related changes in expanded clonotypes.

Deletion took 3 bases off V and 0 bases off J, with a span of 9 bases between the germline ends. The CDR3 starts with the cysteine, ends with the phenylalanine, and has 14 residues. This entry keeps only the CDR3 DNA: 42 bases, framed from base 1. As encoded in the germline V gene, CDR1 is SNHLY while CDR2 is FYNNEI. Comments on this clonotype: Its specific antigen is unknown. Base qualities are not at hand, and no much larger clone is one base apart.

The donors were roughly 40 Caucasian individuals from Russia, aged roughly 6 to 90 years, who were systemically healthy. Around 9.7 milliliters of peripheral blood were collected from each donor into EDTA-treated Vacutainer tubes. Ficoll-Paque density-gradient centrifugation was used to isolate PBMCs, with at least 6 million per sample. Trizol reagent was used to extract total RNA from the PBMCs, yielding at least 5 micrograms per sample. For every donor, an aliquot of PBMCs went through flow cytometry to measure the percentages of naive CD45RAhigh/CD27high T cells. Receptor libraries were prepared by 5' RACE. Sequencing instrument: Illumina HiSeq 2500. A second PCR of roughly 6 to 11 cycles was run with a J-beta primer mix and a sample-barcoded 5' primer. Each TCR beta cDNA molecule received a unique molecular identifier from a template-switch 5' adaptor carrying 12 random nucleotides. Each sample yielded at least 3 million CDR3-containing paired-end reads. First-strand cDNA was synthesized from all RNA with the Mint cDNA synthesis kit, primed by a TRBC-specific oligonucleotide. All cDNA was treated with uracil-DNA glycosylase and then went through a first 18-cycle PCR with the universal primers M1SS and BC2_uni_R. The study's processing was this. For normalization, 1 million high-quality reads, each with a distinct molecular identifier, were randomly selected from each sample. Instead of being binned into consensus sequences, reads that shared molecular identifiers were thrown out. MiTCR, set to a Q25 quality threshold and the strictest error-elimination algorithm, was used for CDR3 identification, clonotype clustering and error correction. A nonparametric unseen species model with Euler transformation was used to estimate lower-bound total TCR beta diversity. In TCRdb, the public reads were trimmed at Q25 with fastp and aligned with MiXCR, with productive beta chains retained. Each CDR3 protein appears once, grouped with its most common genes and DNA. For this entry, the V and J calls and clone size follow TCRdb and not the study's own pipeline. The sample table records roughly 1,500,000 distinct CDR3 sequences; approximately 40% of these occur just once. Clones ranked in the top ten supply 7% to 9.5% of the sample.

Sequencing used blood. The sequence derives from a young woman in good health. The rearrangement joined TRBV2 to TRBJ2-7; TRBD1 might be the D gene, on 5 matching bases. The sequenced DNA: TGTGCCAGCAGTGACAGGGCCCTCTCCTACGAGCAGTACTTC. Its amino acids are CASSDRALSYEQYF.